Listed here are 25 T cell receptor beta chains from one sample, sequenced in a study of cytomegalovirus exposure and HLA in healthy donors. The protocol was immunoSEQ multiplex PCR, while the TCRdb copy is restricted to in-frame clones and leaves out a portion. The sample shows roughly 120,000 clones, roughly 88% of them seen only once. Sequenced sample: PBMCs. Source of these receptors: a man younger than 30 in good health and CMV-seronegative.

This chain links TRBV5-1 with TRBJ2-2, with D tentatively TRBD1 (6 bases). The V gene's germline CDR1 is SGHRS and CDR2 YFSETQ. V shed 3 bases and J shed 0 bases, with 12 bases lying between them. The CDR3 sequence is 16 residues long. CDR3 region: CASSSGTHANTGELFF. The DNA of the CDR3 is TGCGCCAGCAGCTCCGGGACACACGCGAACACCGGGGAGCTGTTTTTT.

The chain joins TRBV27 to TRBJ1-5, with unresolved D. The CDR3 runs to 13 residues. Germline-derived CDR1 and CDR2 are MNHEY and SMNVEV (reference sequence). The V gene lost 2 bases and the J gene lost 5 bases, with 7 bases spanning the gap. Here the CDR3 DNA reads TGTGCCAGCAGTTTACGGGGAGATCAGCCCCAGCATTTT. Its protein product is CASSLRGDQPQHF.

The rearrangement links TRBV7-6 to TRBJ2-7, with 7 bases matching TRBD1. Germline V gives CDR1 SGHVS, CDR2 FNYEAQ. The CDR3 loop spans 15 amino acids. Trimming took 2 bases from V and 5 from J; bases not matched to a gene: 9. The CDR3 spells CASSLRSDRAHEQYF. CDR3 DNA sequence: TGTGCCAGCAGCTTAAGATCAGACAGGGCCCACGAGCAGTACTTC.

The CDR3 nucleotides read TGTGCCAGCAGCCTCTCGGCACTCACACAGGGTAGCACCGGGGAGCTGTTTTTT. It yields the protein CASSLSALTQGSTGELFF. V usage is TRBV27 and J usage is TRBJ2-2, with D possibly being TRBD1 (6 bases). Germline V gene sequence: CDR1 MNHEY, CDR2 SMNVEV (reference sequence). The CDR3 sequence is 18 residues long. V was cut by 6 bases and J by 4 bases, with 24 bases left in between.

The CDR3 coding sequence is TGTGCCAGCAGTTCCAGACAGGGTGGACCAGATACGCAGTATTTT. This encodes CASSSRQGGPDTQYF. This chain links TRBV27 with TRBJ2-3; 7 bases align to TRBD1. The CDR3 sequence is 15 residues long. In germline, CDR1 is MNHEY, CDR2 SMNVEV (reference sequence). Trimming cost V 4 bases and J 4 bases; bases outside gene matches: 8.

The V call is TRBV6-1, the J call TRBJ1-1; D gene unclear. Germline CDR1 MNHNS, CDR2 SASEGT. The V and J ends lost 2 bases and 2 bases respectively, with 12 bases between them. The CDR3 loop spans 15 amino acids. CDR3 protein: CASSESGVLNTEAFF. In DNA form, the CDR3 reads TGTGCCAGCAGTGAATCCGGAGTTCTCAACACTGAAGCTTTCTTT.

J is TRBJ2-7 and V is TRBV7-2; D possibly corresponds to TRBD2 (6 bases). Germline lookup yields CDR1 SGHTA and CDR2 FQGNSA. V was clipped by 0 bases and J by 2 bases, with 14 bases between them. This CDR3 has 16 amino acids. The CDR3 here is CASSLAVRGLAYEQYF. In DNA, the CDR3 is TGTGCCAGCAGCTTAGCCGTAAGGGGACTGGCCTACGAGCAGTACTTC.

This chain uses TRBV6-1 with TRBJ1-1; 9 nucleotides line up with TRBD1. This CDR3 is built from 15 residues. Germline V gene lookup returns CDR1 MNHNS and CDR2 SASEGT. The J segment lost 5 bases and the V segment lost 10 bases, leaving 14 bases of the junction unmatched. CDR3 nucleotide sequence: TGTGCCATCTGGACGCCGGGACAGGGTATGACTGAAGCTTTCTTT. Protein sequence: CAIWTPGQGMTEAFF.

The V gene is TRBV30, the J gene TRBJ1-1; D unclear. The CDR3 is 14 residues long. The V gene lost 4 bases and the J gene lost 0 bases, with 12 bases spanning the gap. CDR1 GTSNPN and CDR2 SVGIG come from the germline V gene (reference sequence). This chain's CDR3 is CAWTAGVMNTEAFF. CDR3 DNA sequence: TGTGCCTGGACCGCCGGGGTTATGAACACTGAAGCTTTCTTT. Full variable domain (outside the CDR3, taken from reference TRBV30 and TRBJ1-1): SQTIHQWPATLVQPVGSPLSLECTVEGTSNPNLYWYRQAAGRGLQLLFYSVGIGQISSEVPQNLSASRPQDRQFILSSKKLLLSDSGFYLCAWTAGVMNTEAFFGQGTRLTVV.

Only a few counts were recorded for this clone. The rearrangement uses TRBV30 and TRBJ2-7; tentative D call: TRBD1 (5 bases). Germline V gives CDR1 GTSNPN, CDR2 SVGIG (reference sequence). This CDR3 is 13 amino acids long. With 4 bases removed from V and 2 bases from J, the gap between germline ends came to 12 bases. The CDR3 here is CAWNPPGTYEQYF. CDR3 DNA: TGTGCCTGGAACCCTCCAGGGACCTACGAGCAGTACTTC.

This sequence joins TRBV5-1 and TRBJ1-1; D is possibly TRBD1 (6 bases). Trimming cost V 6 bases and J 5 bases, with 11 bases left between them. Germline values: CDR1 SGHRS, CDR2 YFSETQ. The length of the CDR3 is 12 residues. CDR3 region: CASKQGGTEAFF. The CDR3, as DNA: TGCGCCAGCAAACAGGGTGGGACTGAAGCTTTCTTT.

The chain carries TRBV2 and TRBJ2-1; TRBD2 is a possible D gene (6 bases). Trimming shortened V by 6 bases and J by 5 bases, and 20 bases separated the two germline ends. The CDR3 is 16 amino acids. Germline V lookup: CDR1 SNHLY, CDR2 FYNNEI. CDR3 nucleotide sequence: TGTGCCAGCAGGGCCTCCCCCTGGGGGGTAAACAATGAGCAGTTCTTC. Amino acid sequence: CASRASPWGVNNEQFF.

The chain combines TRBV5-6 with TRBJ2-1, with TRBD2 identical over 10 bases. Looked up from germline, CDR1 is SGHDT and CDR2 is YYEEEE. Trimming at V came to 1 base and at J to 6 bases, leaving 4 bases not matched to a gene. The CDR3 runs to 15 residues. This chain's CDR3 is CASSLRGLAANEQFF. DNA for the CDR3: TGTGCCAGCAGCTTGCGTGGACTAGCGGCCAATGAGCAGTTCTTC.

The chain recombines TRBV28 with TRBJ1-2; D may be TRBD1 (6 bases). In germline, CDR1 is MDHEN, CDR2 SYDVKM. Trimming removed 4 bases from V and 6 bases from J, with 12 bases in between. The CDR3 totals 13 residues. Here the CDR3 reads CASSSTGFDGYTF. The CDR3 DNA is TGTGCCAGCAGTTCGACAGGTTTCGATGGCTACACCTTC.

For the CDR3, the DNA is TGTGCCAGCCGCCCAGGGGGTAGTAACTATGGCTACACCTTC. Its translation: CASRPGGSNYGYTF. The chain combines TRBV6-5 with TRBJ1-2, with 7 bases that match TRBD1. Per germline, CDR1 MNHEY and CDR2 SVGAGI. V was clipped by 8 bases and J by 1 base; unmatched bases: 7. This CDR3 has 14 residues.

The V and J genes are TRBV6-1 and TRBJ1-3; no definite D call. The V and J ends lost 5 bases and 0 bases respectively, with 11 bases between them. This CDR3 spans 15 amino acids. Germline CDR1 is MNHNS and CDR2 is SASEGT. The CDR3 is CASSPTDSSGNTIYF. The CDR3 nucleotides are TGTGCCAGCAGTCCGACTGATAGCTCTGGAAACACCATATATTTT.

This chain connects TRBV6-6 to TRBJ1-5; 8 bases match TRBD1. The CDR3 loop spans 15 amino acids. Per germline, CDR1 MNHNY and CDR2 SVGAGI (reference sequence). Trimming removed 6 bases from V and 7 bases from J; junction bases left unmatched: 11. Here the CDR3 DNA reads TGTGCCAGCAGCTCGACAGGGGATAATGGCCAGCCCCAGCATTTT. Translated: CASSSTGDNGQPQHF.

The gene calls are TRBV18 and TRBJ2-7; 12 positions match TRBD1. The germline CDR1 and CDR2 sequences are KGHSH and LQKENI. Losses at the gene ends were 5 bases for V and 5 bases for J; bases not matched to a gene: 4. The CDR3 length is 14 residues. CDR3 nucleotide sequence: TGTGCCAGCTCATCGGGACAGGGGGCGGACGAGCAGTACTTC. Translating gives CASSSGQGADEQYF.

This clone was seen a handful of times. V usage is TRBV30 and J usage is TRBJ1-1; TRBD1 is a possible D gene (6 bases). From germline, CDR1 is GTSNPN and CDR2 SVGIG (reference sequence). This CDR3 has 12 amino acids. V was clipped by 3 bases and J by 5 bases, with 10 bases between them. The CDR3 DNA reads TGTGCCTGGAGAGGGGGGGGGACTGAAGCTTTCTTT. Its translation: CAWRGGGTEAFF.

The chain carries TRBV11-2 and TRBJ1-2, with D tentatively TRBD1 (5 bases). The CDR3 runs 13 residues. The V gene lost 5 bases and the J gene lost 0 bases, with 7 bases spanning the gap. Germline assignment: CDR1 SGHAT and CDR2 FQNNGV. The DNA of the CDR3 is TGTGCCAGCAGCCTGACAGCTAACTATGGCTACACCTTC. Amino acid sequence: CASSLTANYGYTF.

The chain has TRBV27 and TRBJ1-4; D ambiguous. This CDR3 is built from 15 residues. Germline V lookup: CDR1 MNHEY, CDR2 SMNVEV (reference sequence). Between the trimmed V and J ends, which lost 5 bases and 4 bases, there was a span of 14 bases. In nucleotides, the CDR3 is TGTGCCAGCAGTCCCCTACGGAGCTTTAATGAAAAACTGTTTTTT. Translated, it gives CASSPLRSFNEKLFF.

V usage is TRBV6-6 and J usage is TRBJ2-1; 11 bases agree with TRBD1. The CDR3 extends over 15 amino acids. V dropped 2 bases and J dropped 4; count of bases not matched to a gene: 1. Germline CDR1 is MNHNY and CDR2 is SVGAGI (reference sequence). CDR3: CASSYGTGGYNEQFF. The CDR3 nucleotides are TGTGCCAGCAGTTACGGGACAGGGGGGTACAATGAGCAGTTCTTC.

This chain links TRBV9 with TRBJ1-2, with D perhaps TRBD1 (6 bases). Germline V lookup: CDR1 SGDLS, CDR2 YYNGEE. Trimming took off 6 bases at V and 6 bases at J, with 12 bases between the two ends. This CDR3 is 12 amino acids long. DNA of the CDR3: TGTGCCAGCACCCGGGACACCCATGGCTACACCTTC. Amino acids: CASTRDTHGYTF.

The CDR3: CAGVQGASAFF. CDR3 coding DNA: TGTGCCGGGGTGCAGGGGGCATCTGCTTTCTTT. V usage is TRBV30 and J usage is TRBJ1-1, with 8 bases matching TRBD1. V gave up 8 bases and J gave up 11 bases; unmatched junction bases: 10. The CDR3 is 11 residues long. Germline lookup yields CDR1 GTSNPN and CDR2 SVGIG (reference sequence).

The chain carries TRBV5-1 and TRBJ2-5; TRBD1 is a possible D gene (5 bases). Deletions cut 3 bases from V and 2 bases from J, with 11 bases between. CDR3 length equals 14 residues. Germline CDR1 is SGHRS and CDR2 is YFSETQ. The CDR3 DNA sequence: TGCGCCAGCAGCTCCACAGGAATACAAGAGACCCAGTACTTC. Translation: CASSSTGIQETQYF.